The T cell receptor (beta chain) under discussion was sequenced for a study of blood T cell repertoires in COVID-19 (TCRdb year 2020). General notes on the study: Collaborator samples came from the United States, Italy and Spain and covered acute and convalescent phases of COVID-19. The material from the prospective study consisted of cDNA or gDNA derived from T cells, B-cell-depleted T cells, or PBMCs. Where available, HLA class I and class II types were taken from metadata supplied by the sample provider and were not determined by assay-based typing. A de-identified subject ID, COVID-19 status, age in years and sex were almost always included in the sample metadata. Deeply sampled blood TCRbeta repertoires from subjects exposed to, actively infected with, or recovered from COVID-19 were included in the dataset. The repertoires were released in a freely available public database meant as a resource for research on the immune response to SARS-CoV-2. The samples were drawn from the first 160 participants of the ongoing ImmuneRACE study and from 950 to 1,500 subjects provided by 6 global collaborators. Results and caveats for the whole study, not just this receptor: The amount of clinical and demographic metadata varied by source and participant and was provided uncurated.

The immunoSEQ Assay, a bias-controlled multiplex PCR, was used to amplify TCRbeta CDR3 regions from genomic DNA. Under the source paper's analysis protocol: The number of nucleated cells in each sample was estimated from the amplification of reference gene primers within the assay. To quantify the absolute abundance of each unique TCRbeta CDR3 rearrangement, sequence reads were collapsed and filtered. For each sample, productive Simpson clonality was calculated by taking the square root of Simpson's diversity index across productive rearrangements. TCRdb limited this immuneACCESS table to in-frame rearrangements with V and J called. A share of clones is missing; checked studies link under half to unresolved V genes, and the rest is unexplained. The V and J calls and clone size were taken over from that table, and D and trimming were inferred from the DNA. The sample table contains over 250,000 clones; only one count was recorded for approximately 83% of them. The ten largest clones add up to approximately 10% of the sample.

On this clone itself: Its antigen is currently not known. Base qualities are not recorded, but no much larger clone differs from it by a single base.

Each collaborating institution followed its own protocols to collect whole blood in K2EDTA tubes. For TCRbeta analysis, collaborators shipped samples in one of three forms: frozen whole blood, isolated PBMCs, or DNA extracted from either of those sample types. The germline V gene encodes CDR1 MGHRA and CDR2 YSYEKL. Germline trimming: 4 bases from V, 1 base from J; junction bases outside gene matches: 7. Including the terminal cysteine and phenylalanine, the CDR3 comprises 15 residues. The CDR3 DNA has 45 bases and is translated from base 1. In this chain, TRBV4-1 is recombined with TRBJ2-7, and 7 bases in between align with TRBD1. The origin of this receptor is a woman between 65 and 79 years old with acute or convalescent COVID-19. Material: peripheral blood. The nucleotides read TGCGCCAGCAGCCGCACAGGGGCCGTGTCCTACGAGCAGTACTTC. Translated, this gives CASSRTGAVSYEQYF.